Included here is one T cell receptor beta chain sequence, with context. Its antigen is currently unknown. Primers included in the PCR were 60 Vbeta and 13 Jbeta primers. Sequencing used immunoSEQ multiplex PCR; TCRdb keeps in-frame clones, though not all of them. The profile shows 140,000 or so clones, approximately 81% of them singletons. The J segment lost 3 bases and the V segment lost 6 bases, leaving 4 bases of the junction unmatched. This CDR3 spans 12 amino acids. Looked up from germline, CDR1 is SQVTM and CDR2 is ANQGSEA. The data were obtained in a study of cytomegalovirus exposure and HLA in healthy donors. Study-wide background: Earlier, 117 million unique TCR beta sequences were recovered from 170 million or so T cells by an analysis.

Study-wide findings and caveats: Within the data, a cluster of highly shared sequence variants was likely a sequencing artifact. Analyzed later, association rates of TCRs varied across HLA loci, with DRB1 most and HLA-C fewest.

The origin of this receptor is a woman aged 40 to 50 in good health and CMV-seropositive. Sequencing was performed on PBMCs. The rearrangement joins TRBV29-1 to TRBJ2-7, with 8 bases identical to TRBD1. This CDR3 reads CSVGQDRYEQYF. The CDR3 bases are TGCAGCGTGGGACAGGATCGCTACGAGCAGTACTTC.